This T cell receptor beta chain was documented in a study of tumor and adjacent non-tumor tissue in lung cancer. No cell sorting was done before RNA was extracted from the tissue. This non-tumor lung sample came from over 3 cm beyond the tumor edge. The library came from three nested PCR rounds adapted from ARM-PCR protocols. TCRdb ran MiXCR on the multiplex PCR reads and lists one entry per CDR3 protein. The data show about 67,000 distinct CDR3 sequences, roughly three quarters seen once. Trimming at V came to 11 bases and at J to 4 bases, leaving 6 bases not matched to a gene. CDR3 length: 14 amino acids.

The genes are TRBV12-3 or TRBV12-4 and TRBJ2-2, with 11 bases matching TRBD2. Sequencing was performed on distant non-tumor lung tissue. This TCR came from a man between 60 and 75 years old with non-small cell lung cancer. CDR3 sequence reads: CAGILAGGTGELFF. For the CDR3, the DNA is TGTGCCGGCATCCTAGCGGGAGGCACCGGGGAGCTGTTTTTT.